The rows below give T cell receptor beta chains drawn from one sample of a study of shared clonotypes between healthy human individuals. Generated by immunoSEQ multiplex PCR, the TCRdb table keeps only in-frame clones and is missing some. The sample yields around 650,000 clones, 96% seen once. The sample was naive CD8+ T cells sorted from blood. The source of these receptors is a young woman in good health. CDR3s include the opening cysteine and the closing phenylalanine or tryptophan. A D gene is named only where the DNA matches it firmly.

D gene,J gene,V gene,CDR3 protein
.,TRBJ1-2,TRBV5-6,CASSLEGIPLYGYTF
.,TRBJ1-1,TRBV2,CASRTTGNTEAFF
TRBD2,TRBJ2-4,TRBV7-3,CASSPGLGGIQYF
TRBD1,TRBJ2-7,TRBV28,CASGTGEDYEQYF
TRBD2,TRBJ2-1,TRBV19,CASRVAGVSYNEQFF
.,TRBJ1-2,TRBV16,CASSQSAGGDGYTF
.,TRBJ1-1,TRBV2,CASRGTEAFF
.,TRBJ1-1,TRBV5-6,CASSFGEAVSEAFF
TRBD1,TRBJ2-1,TRBV4-1,CASSQGAGQVDGEQFF
TRBD2,TRBJ2-7,TRBV5-1,CASSLEVTSGYEQYF
TRBD2,TRBJ2-7,TRBV19,CASADPGLAMYEQYF
.,TRBJ1-5,TRBV13,CASSLGRSHQHF
.,TRBJ2-2,TRBV14,CASSQFPTGELFF
TRBD1,TRBJ2-7,TRBV9,CASSAGTAYEQYF
.,TRBJ1-5,TRBV7-9,CASSLKGGSNQPQHF
TRBD1,TRBJ2-1,TRBV7-9,CASSSRTGAYNEQFF
.,TRBJ2-7,TRBV19,CASSSKTESYEQYF
.,TRBJ2-1,TRBV30,CAWREGGFNEQFF
.,TRBJ1-1,TRBV6-1,CASSESAWKNTEAFF
.,TRBJ2-6,TRBV12-2,CASRPNRDRIPGANVLTF
.,TRBJ1-2,TRBV5-6,CASSLTEIYGYTF
.,TRBJ2-2,TRBV4-1,CASSRQTSGEEELFF
.,TRBJ2-7,TRBV6-5,CASSFDRASYEQYF
.,TRBJ2-7,TRBV27,CASSLAGRSYEQYF